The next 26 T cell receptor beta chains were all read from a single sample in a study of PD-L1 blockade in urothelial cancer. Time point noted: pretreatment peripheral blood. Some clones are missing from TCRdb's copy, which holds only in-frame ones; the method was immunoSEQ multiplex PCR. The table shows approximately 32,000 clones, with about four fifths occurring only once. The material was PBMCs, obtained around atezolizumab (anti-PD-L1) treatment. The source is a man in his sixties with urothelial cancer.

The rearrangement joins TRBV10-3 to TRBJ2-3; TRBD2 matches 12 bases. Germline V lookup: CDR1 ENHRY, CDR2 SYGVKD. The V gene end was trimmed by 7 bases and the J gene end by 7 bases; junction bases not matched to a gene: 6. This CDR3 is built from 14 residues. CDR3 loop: CAINPSGGAYTQYF. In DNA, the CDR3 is TGTGCCATCAATCCTAGCGGGGGGGCGTATACGCAGTATTTT.

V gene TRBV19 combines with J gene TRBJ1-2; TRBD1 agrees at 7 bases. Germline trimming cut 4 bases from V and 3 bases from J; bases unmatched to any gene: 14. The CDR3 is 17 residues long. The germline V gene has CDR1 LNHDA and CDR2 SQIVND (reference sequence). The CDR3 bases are TGTGCCAGTAGTACGGGGGCAGGGGGACGGGGATACTATGGCTACACCTTC. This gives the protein CASSTGAGGRGYYGYTF.

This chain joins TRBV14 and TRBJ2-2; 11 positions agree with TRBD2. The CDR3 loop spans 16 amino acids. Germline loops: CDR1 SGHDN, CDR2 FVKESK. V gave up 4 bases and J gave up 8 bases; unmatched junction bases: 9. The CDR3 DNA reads TGTGCCAGCAGCCTGGGACTAGCGGAGCCGAGGGGGGAGCTGTTTTTT. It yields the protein CASSLGLAEPRGELFF.

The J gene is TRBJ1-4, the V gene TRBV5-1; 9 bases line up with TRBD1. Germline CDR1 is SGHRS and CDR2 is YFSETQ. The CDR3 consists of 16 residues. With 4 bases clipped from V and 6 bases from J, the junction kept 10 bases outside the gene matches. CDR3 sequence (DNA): TGCGCCAGCAGCAACCGGGACAGGGAGTGGGATGAAAAACTGTTTTTT. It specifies CASSNRDREWDEKLFF.

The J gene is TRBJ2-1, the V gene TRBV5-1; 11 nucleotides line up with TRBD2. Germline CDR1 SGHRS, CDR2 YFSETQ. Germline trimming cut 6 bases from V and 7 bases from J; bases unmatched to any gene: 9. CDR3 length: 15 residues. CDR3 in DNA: TGCGCCAGCACCCCACTAGCGGGGGTGGGGAATGAGCAGTTCTTC. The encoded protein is CASTPLAGVGNEQFF.

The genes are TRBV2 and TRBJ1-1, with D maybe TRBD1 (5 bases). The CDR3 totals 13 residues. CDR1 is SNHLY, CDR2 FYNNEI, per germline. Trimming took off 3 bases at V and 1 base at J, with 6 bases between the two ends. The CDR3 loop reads CASSDDRNTEAFF. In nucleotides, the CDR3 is TGTGCCAGCAGTGACGACAGGAACACTGAAGCTTTCTTT.

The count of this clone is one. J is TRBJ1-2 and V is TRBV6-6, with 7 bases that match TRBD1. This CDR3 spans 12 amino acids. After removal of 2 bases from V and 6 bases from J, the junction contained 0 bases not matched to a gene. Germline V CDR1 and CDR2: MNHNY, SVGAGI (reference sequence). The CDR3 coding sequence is TGTGCCAGCAGTTACGGGACAGATGGCTACACCTTC. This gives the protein CASSYGTDGYTF.

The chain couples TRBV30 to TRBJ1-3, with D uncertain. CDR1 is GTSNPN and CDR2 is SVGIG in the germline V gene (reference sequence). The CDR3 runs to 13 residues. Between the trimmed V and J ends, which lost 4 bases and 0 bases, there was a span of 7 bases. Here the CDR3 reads CAWIQNSGNTIYF. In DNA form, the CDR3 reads TGTGCCTGGATTCAGAACTCTGGAAACACCATATATTTT.

The CDR3 coding sequence is TGTGCCTGGAGTGTTCCAGGCTCTGGGGCCAACGTCCTGACTTTC. It specifies CAWSVPGSGANVLTF. The chain combines TRBV30 with TRBJ2-6; D remains ambiguous. The CDR3 length is 15 residues. V lost 0 bases, J lost 0 bases, and 6 bases lay in between. Germline CDR1 is GTSNPN and CDR2 is SVGIG (reference sequence). Supplemented by reference TRBV30 and TRBJ2-6, the full variable domain reads SQTIHQWPATLVQPVGSPLSLECTVEGTSNPNLYWYRQAAGRGLQLLFYSVGIGQISSEVPQNLSASRPQDRQFILSSKKLLLSDSGFYLCAWSVPGSGANVLTFGAGSRLTVL.

The chain's CDR3 is CASSQESGGYGYTF. The CDR3 DNA reads as TGTGCCAGCAGCCAAGAGTCAGGGGGGTATGGCTACACCTTC. The chain employs TRBV4-2 and TRBJ1-2; 7 nucleotides line up with TRBD1. The CDR3 consists of 14 residues. Germline V gives CDR1 LGHNA, CDR2 YNFKEQ. V shed 0 bases, J shed 5 bases, and the junction held 3 bases outside the gene matches.

In nucleotides, the CDR3 is TGTGCCAGCAGCTTAGCTCGGTCCGGGGGGTCGCAGTACTTC. This codes for CASSLARSGGSQYF. The rearrangement uses TRBV7-2 and TRBJ2-5; 7 positions agree with TRBD2. Germline lookup yields CDR1 SGHTA and CDR2 FQGNSA. Losses at the gene ends were 0 bases for V and 11 bases for J; bases not matched to a gene: 9. The CDR3 has 14 residues.

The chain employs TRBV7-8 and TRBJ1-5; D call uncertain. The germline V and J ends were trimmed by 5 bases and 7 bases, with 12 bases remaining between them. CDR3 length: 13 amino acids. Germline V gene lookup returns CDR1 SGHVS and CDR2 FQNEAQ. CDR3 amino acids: CASSLDNRQPQHF. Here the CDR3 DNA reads TGTGCCAGCAGCCTTGACAATCGACAGCCCCAGCATTTT.

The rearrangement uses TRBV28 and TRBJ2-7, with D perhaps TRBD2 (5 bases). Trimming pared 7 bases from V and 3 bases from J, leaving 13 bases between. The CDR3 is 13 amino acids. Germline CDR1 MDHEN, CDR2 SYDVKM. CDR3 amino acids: CASTRQRDYEQYF. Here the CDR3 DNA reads TGTGCCAGCACGAGGCAGAGGGACTACGAGCAGTACTTC.

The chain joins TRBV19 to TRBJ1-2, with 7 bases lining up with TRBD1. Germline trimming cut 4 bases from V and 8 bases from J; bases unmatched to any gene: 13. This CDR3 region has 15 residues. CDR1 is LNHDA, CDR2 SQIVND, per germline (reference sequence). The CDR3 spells CASSTGTAPPSGYTF. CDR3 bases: TGTGCCAGTAGTACCGGGACAGCCCCACCGTCGGGCTACACCTTC.

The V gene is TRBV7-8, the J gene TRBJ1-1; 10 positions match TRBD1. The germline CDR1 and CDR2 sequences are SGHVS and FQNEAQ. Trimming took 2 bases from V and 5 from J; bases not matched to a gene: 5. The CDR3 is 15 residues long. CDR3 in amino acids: CASSLSPGQGTEAFF. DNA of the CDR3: TGTGCCAGCAGCTTAAGTCCGGGACAGGGGACTGAAGCTTTCTTT.

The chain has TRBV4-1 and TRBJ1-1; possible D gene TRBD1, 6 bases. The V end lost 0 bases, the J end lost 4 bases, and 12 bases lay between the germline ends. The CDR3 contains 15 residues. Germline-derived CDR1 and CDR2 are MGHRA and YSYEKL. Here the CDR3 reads CASSQDAGASTEAFF. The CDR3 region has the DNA TGCGCCAGCAGCCAAGATGCAGGGGCGAGCACTGAAGCTTTCTTT.

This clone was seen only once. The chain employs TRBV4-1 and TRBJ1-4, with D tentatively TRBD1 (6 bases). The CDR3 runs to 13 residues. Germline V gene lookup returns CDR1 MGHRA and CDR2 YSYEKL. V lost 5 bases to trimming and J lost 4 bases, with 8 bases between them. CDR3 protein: CASSWTVNEKLFF. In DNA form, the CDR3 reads TGCGCCAGCAGCTGGACAGTTAATGAAAAACTGTTTTTT.

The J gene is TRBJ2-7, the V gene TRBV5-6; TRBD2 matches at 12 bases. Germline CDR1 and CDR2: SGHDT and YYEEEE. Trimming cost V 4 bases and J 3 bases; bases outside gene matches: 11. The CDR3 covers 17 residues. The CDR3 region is CASSPTTSGGLIYEQYF. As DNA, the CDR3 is TGTGCCAGCAGCCCAACGACTAGCGGGGGCCTGATCTACGAGCAGTACTTC.

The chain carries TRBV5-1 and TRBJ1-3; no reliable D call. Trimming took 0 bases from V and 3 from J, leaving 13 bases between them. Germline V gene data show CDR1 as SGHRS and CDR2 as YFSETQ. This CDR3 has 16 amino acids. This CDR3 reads CASSLAEAGRGNTIYF. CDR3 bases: TGCGCCAGCAGCTTGGCAGAGGCCGGTCGTGGAAACACCATATATTTT.

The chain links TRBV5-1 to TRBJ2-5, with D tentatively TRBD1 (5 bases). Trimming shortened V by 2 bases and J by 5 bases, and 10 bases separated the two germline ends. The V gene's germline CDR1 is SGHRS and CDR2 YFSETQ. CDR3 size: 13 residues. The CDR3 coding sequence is TGCGCCAGCAGCTTCGAGCAGGGTGAGACCCAGTACTTC. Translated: CASSFEQGETQYF.

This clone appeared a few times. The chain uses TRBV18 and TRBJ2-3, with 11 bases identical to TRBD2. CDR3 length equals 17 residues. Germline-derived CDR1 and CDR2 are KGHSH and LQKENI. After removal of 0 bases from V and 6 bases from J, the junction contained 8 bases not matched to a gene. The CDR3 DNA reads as TGTGCCAGCTCACCACCGGATAGCGGGGGGGCCACCGATACGCAGTATTTT. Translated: CASSPPDSGGATDTQYF.

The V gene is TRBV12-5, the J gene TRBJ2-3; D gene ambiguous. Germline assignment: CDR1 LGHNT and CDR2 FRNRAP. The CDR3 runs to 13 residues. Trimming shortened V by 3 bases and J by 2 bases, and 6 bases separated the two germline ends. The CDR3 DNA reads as TGTGCTAGTGGTTTAGAGGACACAGATACGCAGTATTTT. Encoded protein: CASGLEDTDTQYF.

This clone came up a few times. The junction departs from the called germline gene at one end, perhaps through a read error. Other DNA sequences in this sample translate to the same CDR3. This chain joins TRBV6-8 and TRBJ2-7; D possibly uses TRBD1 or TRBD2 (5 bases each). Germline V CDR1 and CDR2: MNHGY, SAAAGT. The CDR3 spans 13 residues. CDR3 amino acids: CASRYGAAYEQYF. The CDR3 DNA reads TGTGCTAGCAGGTACGGGGCGGCATACGAGCAGTACTTC.

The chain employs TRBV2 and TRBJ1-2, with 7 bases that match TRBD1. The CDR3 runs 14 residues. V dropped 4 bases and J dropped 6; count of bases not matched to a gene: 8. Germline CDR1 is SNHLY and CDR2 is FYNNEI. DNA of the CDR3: TGTGCCAGCAGTGGGTACAGGGGAAGGGATGGCTACACCTTC. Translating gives CASSGYRGRDGYTF. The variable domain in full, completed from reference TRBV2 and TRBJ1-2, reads EPEVTQTPSHQVTQMGQEVILRCVPISNHLYFYWYRQILGQKVEFLVSFYNNEISEKSEIFDDQFSVERPDGSNFTLKIRSTKLEDSAMYFCASSGYRGRDGYTFGSGTRLTVV.

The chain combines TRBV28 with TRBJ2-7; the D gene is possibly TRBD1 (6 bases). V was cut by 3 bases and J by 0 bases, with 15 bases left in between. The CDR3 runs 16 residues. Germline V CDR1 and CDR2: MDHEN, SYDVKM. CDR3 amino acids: CASSFSLGQPSYEQYF. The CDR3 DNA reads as TGTGCCAGCAGTTTCAGTCTGGGACAACCCTCCTACGAGCAGTACTTC.

The CDR3 coding sequence is TGTGCCTGGAGCCGCTTCTCAGGGACCTACGAGCAGTACTTC. Translating gives CAWSRFSGTYEQYF. The chain links TRBV30 to TRBJ2-7; weak D call: TRBD1 (5 bases). From germline, CDR1 is GTSNPN and CDR2 SVGIG (reference sequence). Between the trimmed V and J ends, which lost 3 bases and 2 bases, there was a span of 14 bases. This CDR3 has 14 residues.